Reported below is one T cell receptor beta chain. What it binds is not known. With molecular barcodes, quantitative 5'-RACE was used to make the TCR beta libraries. TCRdb used MiXCR to reprocess the 5' RACE reads, holding one entry per CDR3 protein. The sample holds fewer than 350,000 distinct CDR3 sequences; around 10% are singletons and the top ten take roughly 9%. Germline assignment: CDR1 SGHTA and CDR2 FQGNSA. This CDR3 contains 12 residues. V was shortened by 5 bases and J by 10 bases, with 12 bases between the two germline ends. The source of the sample is a study of CD8 T cells in ankylosing spondylitis. Study results and limitations: Some of these motif variants have turned up before, in reports on reactive arthritis synovial fluid and blood. In ankylosing spondylitis blood, a motif of seven to nine highly homologous TCR beta variants appeared characteristic.

The sequence came from a female donor with ankylosing spondylitis or in good health (not recorded which). Material for sequencing was blood, either unsorted or a sorted T cell fraction (not recorded which). The chain is built from TRBV7-2 and TRBJ2-1; no definite D call. The CDR3 sequence is CASSPAGREQFF. CDR3 DNA: TGTGCCAGCAGCCCAGCCGGTCGGGAGCAGTTCTTC.